The clone carrying this TCR beta chain was picked up many times. Antigen: not known. CDR1 and CDR2 (germline): MGHRA, YSYEKL. V lost 4 bases and J lost 7; bases outside the gene matches: 11. This CDR3 contains 16 residues. Heparinised blood was drawn once per donor, averaging roughly 120 mL. Every isolated RNA sample was fully reverse transcribed, so sequencing captured expressed TCRB transcripts. Data came from immunoSEQ multiplex PCR; TCRdb stores just in-frame clones and leaves some out. The sample has some 360,000 clones, 8.5% to 10% seen once. This sample is drawn from a study of beta chain features in type 1 diabetes. Study-level points and caveats: Moderate yet significant TCRB CDR3 shortening was seen in Type 1 diabetes patients in all four CD4+ subsets. In comparison with healthy donors, patients had naive, central memory and Treg TCRB repertoires that appeared more similar. For type 1 diabetes patients, VDJ junctions showed fewer insertions and more deletions.

The sequencing input was central memory CD4+ T cells from blood. This chain connects TRBV4-1 to TRBJ2-1, with 9 bases that match TRBD1. The receptor was derived from a man aged 30 to 39 with type 1 diabetes. CDR3 DNA: TGCGCCAGCAGCCCCACGGGGACAGGGAGGTTAAATGAGCAGTTCTTC. Translated, it gives CASSPTGTGRLNEQFF.